This entry is about one T cell receptor beta chain. What it binds is unknown. This sample stems from a study of early T cells in non-severe SARS-CoV-2 infection. Whole-study findings and limits: VDJdb matching, biased toward anti-spike CD8 responses, missed private and CD4 specificities.

J gave up 4 bases and V 3 bases, and 1 base lay outside the gene matches. Germline assignment: CDR1 MDHEN and CDR2 SYDVKM. The CDR3 extends over 14 amino acids. Individual cDNA molecules carried attached unique molecular identifiers. TCRdb reanalysed the 5' RACE reads using MiXCR and keeps one entry per CDR3 protein. The sample yields just over 65,000 distinct CDR3 sequences, approximately 13% seen once. This chain joins TRBV28 and TRBJ1-5; the match to TRBD1 covers 9 bases. The clonotype was recovered from an adult who was a healthcare worker with PCR-confirmed SARS-CoV-2 infection or an uninfected control (not recorded which). Sequencing input: whole blood. The CDR3 DNA follows: TGTGCCAGCAGTTTTGGGACAGGGAATCAGCCCCAGCATTTT. Its protein is CASSFGTGNQPQHF.